The 8 T cell receptor beta chains below all came from one sample that was sequenced in a study of blood T cell repertoires in COVID-19. Some clones are missing from TCRdb's copy, which holds only in-frame ones; the method was immunoSEQ multiplex PCR. The sample lists 120,000 to 150,000 clones, under 85% occurring once. Material: peripheral blood. The origin of the receptors is a human donor in a cohort sampled during active COVID-19.

The chain employs TRBV19 and TRBJ2-5; TRBD2 agrees at 8 bases. Germline lookup yields CDR1 LNHDA and CDR2 SQIVND (reference sequence). CDR3 length equals 16 residues. V gave up 5 bases and J gave up 4 bases; unmatched junction bases: 12. The CDR3 is CASSFRLAGSPETQYF. CDR3 nucleotides: TGTGCCAGTAGTTTCCGTTTAGCGGGGTCCCCAGAGACCCAGTACTTC.

V usage is TRBV2 and J usage is TRBJ2-1, with D unresolved. In germline, CDR1 is SNHLY, CDR2 FYNNEI. The V end lost 3 bases, the J end lost 0 bases, and 9 bases lay between the germline ends. The CDR3 sequence is 15 residues long. CDR3 loop: CASSDESSSYNEQFF. In nucleotides, the CDR3 is TGTGCCAGCAGTGACGAGTCGAGCTCCTACAATGAGCAGTTCTTC.

The chain has TRBV27 and TRBJ1-1, with 7 bases fitting TRBD1. Germline trimming cut 3 bases from V and 5 bases from J; bases unmatched to any gene: 9. The CDR3 contains 15 residues. Germline CDR1 is MNHEY and CDR2 is SMNVEV (reference sequence). Here the CDR3 DNA reads TGTGCCAGCAGTTTGATGACAGGGCGACAGACTGAAGCTTTCTTT. It specifies CASSLMTGRQTEAFF.

This sequence joins TRBV7-8 and TRBJ1-3, with D possibly matching TRBD1 (6 bases). Germline CDR1 reads SGHVS; CDR2 reads FQNEAQ. V lost 5 bases to trimming and J lost 0 bases, with 20 bases between them. This CDR3 contains 18 residues. The CDR3 sequence is CASSTSWGGQSSGNTIYF. The CDR3 DNA reads TGTGCCAGCAGCACTTCGTGGGGGGGCCAAAGCTCTGGAAACACCATATATTTT.

This clone was seen just once. This CDR3 reads CASSYPRTGGAEGYTF. In DNA form, the CDR3 reads TGTGCCAGCAGTTACCCAAGGACAGGGGGCGCGGAGGGCTACACCTTC. The J gene is TRBJ1-2, the V gene TRBV6-5; 11 bases match TRBD1. V trimming: 2 bases; J trimming: 8 bases; junction bases outside the gene matches: 10. Germline V gene lookup returns CDR1 MNHEY and CDR2 SVGAGI. The CDR3 contains 16 residues.

The chain's CDR3 is CASSQDGRVGSYNSPLHF. Written as DNA, the CDR3 is TGTGCCAGCAGCCAAGATGGGAGGGTTGGCTCCTATAATTCACCCCTCCACTTT. This chain uses TRBV3-1 (or the pseudogene TRBV3-2) with TRBJ1-6; D is ambiguous. This CDR3 has 18 amino acids. Trimming shortened V by 0 bases and J by 0 bases, and 12 bases separated the two germline ends. Per the germline V gene, CDR1 is LGHDT and CDR2 is YNNKEL (reference sequence).

The chain recombines TRBV18 with TRBJ2-1, with D possibly matching TRBD2 (5 bases). V shed 6 bases and J shed 0 bases, with 12 bases lying between them. This CDR3 has 15 amino acids. Per germline, CDR1 KGHSH and CDR2 LQKENI. The CDR3 sequence: CASSTRTSSYNEQFF. The DNA for the CDR3 is TGTGCCAGCTCCACCCGCACTAGCTCCTACAATGAGCAGTTCTTC. The full variable domain, completed using reference TRBV18 and TRBJ2-1, is NAGVMQNPRHLVRRRGQEARLRCSPMKGHSHVYWYRQLPEEGLKFMVYLQKENIIDESGMPKERFSAEFPKEGPSILRIQQVVRGDSAAYFCASSTRTSSYNEQFFGPGTRLTVL.

V gene TRBV15 combines with J gene TRBJ1-1; TRBD1 matches 7 bases. This CDR3 is 15 amino acids long. Germline CDR1 reads LNHNV; CDR2 reads YYDKDF (reference sequence). Trimming cost V 4 bases and J 1 base; bases outside gene matches: 6. The CDR3 loop is CATSTQDRANTEAFF. The DNA for the CDR3 is TGTGCCACCAGCACACAAGACAGGGCGAACACTGAAGCTTTCTTT.